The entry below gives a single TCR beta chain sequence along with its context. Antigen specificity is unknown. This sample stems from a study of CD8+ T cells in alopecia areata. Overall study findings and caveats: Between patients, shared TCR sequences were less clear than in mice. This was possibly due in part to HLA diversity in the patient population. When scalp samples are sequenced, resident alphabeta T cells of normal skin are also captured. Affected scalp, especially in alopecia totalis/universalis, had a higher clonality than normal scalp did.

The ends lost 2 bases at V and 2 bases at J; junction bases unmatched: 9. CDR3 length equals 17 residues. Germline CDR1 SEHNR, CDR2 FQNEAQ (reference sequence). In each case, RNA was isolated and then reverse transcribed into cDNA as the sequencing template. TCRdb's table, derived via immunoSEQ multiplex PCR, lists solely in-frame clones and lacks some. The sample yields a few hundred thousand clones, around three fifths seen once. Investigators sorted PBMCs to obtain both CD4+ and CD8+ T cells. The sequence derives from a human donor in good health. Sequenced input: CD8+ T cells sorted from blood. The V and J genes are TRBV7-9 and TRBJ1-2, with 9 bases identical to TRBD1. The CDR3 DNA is TGTGCCAGCAGCTTAAGGACAGGGGATCCCACCAACTATGGCTACACCTTC. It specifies CASSLRTGDPTNYGYTF.